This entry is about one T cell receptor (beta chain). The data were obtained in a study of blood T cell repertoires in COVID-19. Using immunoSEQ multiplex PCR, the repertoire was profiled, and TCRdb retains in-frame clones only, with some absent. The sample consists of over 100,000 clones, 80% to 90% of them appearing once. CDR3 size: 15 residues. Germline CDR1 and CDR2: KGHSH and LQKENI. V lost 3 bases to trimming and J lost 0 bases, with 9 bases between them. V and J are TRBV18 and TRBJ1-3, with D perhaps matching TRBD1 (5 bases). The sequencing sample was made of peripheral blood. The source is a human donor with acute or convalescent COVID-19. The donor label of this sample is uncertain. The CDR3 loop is CASSPGGSSGNTIYF. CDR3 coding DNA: TGTGCCAGCTCACCGGGGGGAAGCTCTGGAAACACCATATATTTT.